Listed below are T cell receptor beta chains from one sample, sequenced in a study of identical twins. TCRdb re-derived calls from the 5' RACE reads in MiXCR, one entry per CDR3 protein. Found here are approximately 630,000 distinct CDR3 sequences, roughly 6.6% of them singletons; the top ten hold about 1.6%. The data also belong to a second study, concerning yellow fever vaccine responses in identical twins.

Sequencing was performed on PBMCs. The receptors shown here come from a woman younger than 30 in good health. Each CDR3 is given with its conserved first and last residue. Each record gives: J gene, V gene, clone size, D gene, CDR3 DNA, CDR3 protein. A D gene is named only where the DNA matches it firmly. Clone sizes are given selectively: once, few, many, or a class where the clone is expanded.

J gene: TRBJ2-1; V gene: TRBV6-2/TRBV6-3; clone size: NA; D gene: TRBD2; CDR3 DNA: TGTGCCAGCAGCCTGATGACTAGCGGGAGTCCTTCCTACAATGAGCAGTTCTTC; CDR3 protein: CASSLMTSGSPSYNEQFF
J gene: TRBJ2-1; V gene: TRBV29-1; clone size: many; D gene: NA; CDR3 DNA: TGCAGCGTTGAGTCTCGGAGCTACGGGTACAATGAGCAGTTCTTC; CDR3 protein: CSVESRSYGYNEQFF
J gene: TRBJ2-5; V gene: TRBV7-9; clone size: many; D gene: TRBD2; CDR3 DNA: TGTGCCAGCAGCAAAATAGCGGGGGCGGAAGAGACCCAGTACTTC; CDR3 protein: CASSKIAGAEETQYF
J gene: TRBJ2-7; V gene: TRBV12-3/TRBV12-4; clone size: few; D gene: NA; CDR3 DNA: TGTGCCAGCAGGACTAATCCTTACGAGCAGTACTTC; CDR3 protein: CASRTNPYEQYF
J gene: TRBJ1-2; V gene: TRBV15; clone size: NA; D gene: NA; CDR3 DNA: TGTGCCACCAGCAGAGAATGGGGCGGCCCCTATGGCTACACCTTC; CDR3 protein: CATSREWGGPYGYTF
J gene: TRBJ2-5; V gene: TRBV28; clone size: many; D gene: NA; CDR3 DNA: TGTGCCAGCAGTTTATGGGCCGATGAACAAGAGACCCAGTACTTC; CDR3 protein: CASSLWADEQETQYF
J gene: TRBJ2-2; V gene: TRBV5-5; clone size: few; D gene: NA; CDR3 DNA: TGTGCCAGCAGCCGGGCCCGCCTCAACACCGGGGAGCTGTTTTTT; CDR3 protein: CASSRARLNTGELFF
J gene: TRBJ2-7; V gene: TRBV5-1; clone size: NA; D gene: TRBD1; CDR3 DNA: TGCGCCAGCAGCTTGGAAGGGACAGGGGTACGCTACGAGCAGTACTTC; CDR3 protein: CASSLEGTGVRYEQYF
J gene: TRBJ2-3; V gene: TRBV20-1; clone size: few; D gene: NA; CDR3 DNA: TGCAGTGCTCACGACAGATCTAGCACAGATACGCAGTATTTT; CDR3 protein: CSAHDRSSTDTQYF
J gene: TRBJ1-4; V gene: TRBV12-3/TRBV12-4; clone size: many; D gene: NA; CDR3 DNA: TGTGCCAGCAGTTTAGCGGCAGGGGAAAAACTGTTTTTT; CDR3 protein: CASSLAAGEKLFF
J gene: TRBJ1-1; V gene: TRBV21-1; clone size: many; D gene: NA; CDR3 DNA: TGTGCCAGCAGTAGGGGGCCTGGGCCCTTGGGCACTGAAGCTTTCTTT; CDR3 protein: CASSRGPGPLGTEAFF
J gene: TRBJ1-2; V gene: TRBV28; clone size: few; D gene: NA; CDR3 DNA: TGTGCCAGCGGCGCAAATGTAGGTGGCTACACCTTC; CDR3 protein: CASGANVGGYTF
J gene: TRBJ2-1; V gene: TRBV29-1; clone size: few; D gene: TRBD2; CDR3 DNA: TGCAGCGTTGATGCCCCTAGCGGGGGGCTGGGCTACAATGAGCAGTTCTTC; CDR3 protein: CSVDAPSGGLGYNEQFF
J gene: TRBJ2-2; V gene: TRBV11-2; clone size: many; D gene: NA; CDR3 DNA: TGTGCCAGCAGCTTAGAACTCGGATTCCCCACCGGGGAGCTGTTTTTT; CDR3 protein: CASSLELGFPTGELFF
J gene: TRBJ2-2; V gene: TRBV6-5; clone size: many; D gene: TRBD2; CDR3 DNA: TGTGCCAGCAGTTACTCCCATACTAGCGGGAGAGCCGGGGAGCTGTTTTTT; CDR3 protein: CASSYSHTSGRAGELFF
J gene: TRBJ2-1; V gene: TRBV12-3/TRBV12-4; clone size: NA; D gene: TRBD2; CDR3 DNA: TGTGCCAGCACCGTGGGGGGGGAAATTTACAATGAGCAGTTCTTC; CDR3 protein: CASTVGGEIYNEQFF
J gene: TRBJ2-7; V gene: TRBV29-1; clone size: NA; D gene: NA; CDR3 DNA: TGCAGCGTTGAGATTCCAGGGAGCCCCTACGAGCAGTACTTC; CDR3 protein: CSVEIPGSPYEQYF
J gene: TRBJ2-7; V gene: TRBV20-1; clone size: few; D gene: NA; CDR3 DNA: TGCAGTGCTAGGGTTAGGAAGGAGGCCGGAACCTACGAGCAGTACTTC; CDR3 protein: CSARVRKEAGTYEQYF
J gene: TRBJ2-1; V gene: TRBV5-1; clone size: NA; D gene: TRBD1; CDR3 DNA: TGCGCCAGCAGCACCTGGGACAGCTGGGTCTACAATGAGCAGTTCTTC; CDR3 protein: CASSTWDSWVYNEQFF
J gene: TRBJ2-3; V gene: TRBV2; clone size: NA; D gene: TRBD2; CDR3 DNA: TGTGCCAGCGAGAGCGGGAGAACAGATACGCAGTATTTT; CDR3 protein: CASESGRTDTQYF
J gene: TRBJ1-1; V gene: TRBV20-1; clone size: few; D gene: NA; CDR3 DNA: TGCAGTGCTAGAGCCCAGGGACTTATGAACACTGAAGCTTTCTTT; CDR3 protein: CSARAQGLMNTEAFF
J gene: TRBJ1-2; V gene: TRBV12-3/TRBV12-4; clone size: many; D gene: TRBD1; CDR3 DNA: TGTGCCAGCAGTTTCGGGACAGGGCTCTATGGCTACACCTTC; CDR3 protein: CASSFGTGLYGYTF
J gene: TRBJ2-3; V gene: TRBV7-9; clone size: NA; D gene: NA; CDR3 DNA: TGTGCCAGCAGCCCCAAGGGGGGTAGCACAGATACGCAGTATTTT; CDR3 protein: CASSPKGGSTDTQYF
J gene: TRBJ2-5; V gene: TRBV10-1; clone size: NA; D gene: NA; CDR3 DNA: TGCGCCAGCAGTGACGACCCCGGGACGGGAGAGACCCAGTACTTC; CDR3 protein: CASSDDPGTGETQYF
J gene: TRBJ2-3; V gene: TRBV10-3; clone size: few; D gene: NA; CDR3 DNA: TGTGCCATCAGTGAGTTTTCAGGGTCAGATACGCAGTATTTT; CDR3 protein: CAISEFSGSDTQYF
J gene: TRBJ2-2; V gene: TRBV6-5; clone size: once; D gene: TRBD1; CDR3 DNA: TGTGCCAGCAGTTACTACTGGACAGGGATCGGGGAGCTGTTTTTT; CDR3 protein: CASSYYWTGIGELFF
J gene: TRBJ2-1; V gene: TRBV10-3; clone size: NA; D gene: TRBD2; CDR3 DNA: TGTGCCATCAGTATCGGGACTAGCGGCTACAATGAGCAGTTCTTC; CDR3 protein: CAISIGTSGYNEQFF
J gene: TRBJ1-1; V gene: TRBV29-1; clone size: many; D gene: TRBD1; CDR3 DNA: TGCAGCGTTGTAGGACAGGGGGACACTGAAGCTTTCTTT; CDR3 protein: CSVVGQGDTEAFF
J gene: TRBJ1-5; V gene: TRBV7-4; clone size: few; D gene: NA; CDR3 DNA: TGTGCCAGCAGCTTCAGGCGGGGTCAGAATCAGCCCCAGCATTTT; CDR3 protein: CASSFRRGQNQPQHF